This TCR beta chain was retrieved from a study of T cell responses to AZD1222 COVID-19 vaccine. Findings of the study overall: Unmutated variant regions reportedly attract nearly half of all spike-specific TCRs.

Trimming shortened V by 1 base and J by 0 bases, and 13 bases separated the two germline ends. Germline lookup yields CDR1 MNHNS and CDR2 SASEGT. This CDR3 contains 18 residues. TCRdb's copy holds only in-frame clones and misses some; the assay was immunoSEQ multiplex PCR. The sample yields under 150,000 clones, 85% to 95% seen once. As regards this clone: Its target is not known.

The genes are TRBV6-1 and TRBJ1-6; D unclear. Here the sequenced sample was peripheral blood, taken on day 0 of AZD1222 vaccination. The TCR comes from an adult in good health. CDR3 sequence: CASSEGQGGRSYNSPLHF. Written as DNA, the CDR3 is TGTGCCAGCAGTGAAGGGCAAGGAGGCCGCTCCTATAATTCACCCCTCCACTTT.